Each of the 28 T cell receptor beta chains below was sequenced from the same sample in a study of siplizumab effects on memory and regulatory T cells. This table comes from immunoSEQ multiplex PCR, and its TCRdb copy is limited to in-frame clones, with some not included. This repertoire shows 50,000 to 60,000 clones, about 90% found once; its top ten account for 0.3% to 0.45%. The sequenced sample was naive CD8+ T cells sorted from blood. All receptors come from a human donor in good health.

This sequence joins TRBV6-5 and TRBJ2-7; D tentatively fits TRBD1 or TRBD2 (5 bases each). Germline V gene lookup returns CDR1 MNHEY and CDR2 SVGAGI. Trimming cost V 4 bases and J 2 bases, with 12 bases left between them. The CDR3 extends over 14 amino acids. CDR3 region: CASSSRDGTYEQYF. The CDR3 DNA sequence: TGTGCCAGCAGTTCCAGGGACGGCACCTACGAGCAGTACTTC.

The chain recombines TRBV5-5 with TRBJ1-2, with unresolved D. The germline V and J ends were trimmed by 0 bases and 8 bases, with 20 bases remaining between them. Per the germline V gene, CDR1 is SGHKS and CDR2 is YYEKEE (reference sequence). The CDR3 sequence is 16 residues long. The DNA for the CDR3 is TGTGCCAGCAGCTTGGGGTTAGGGTGGAAGTACGACGGCTACACCTTC. Amino acid sequence: CASSLGLGWKYDGYTF.

The rearrangement links TRBV27 to TRBJ2-1, with a weak D call TRBD1 (6 bases). The CDR3 consists of 14 residues. The ends were cut back, 6 bases at V and 1 base at J, with 10 bases in the middle. Germline V gene data show CDR1 as MNHEY and CDR2 as SMNVEV (reference sequence). The CDR3 spells CASSRQVSYNEQFF. The CDR3, as DNA: TGTGCCAGCAGCCGACAGGTTTCCTACAATGAGCAGTTCTTC.

V usage is TRBV6-1 and J usage is TRBJ2-7; no clear D. In germline, CDR1 is MNHNS, CDR2 SASEGT. Trimming took off 7 bases at V and 2 bases at J, with 6 bases between the two ends. The CDR3 is made up of 11 amino acids. This CDR3 is CASNLAYEQYF. In DNA, the CDR3 is TGTGCCAGCAACCTAGCCTACGAGCAGTACTTC.

This chain connects TRBV29-1 to TRBJ2-5; TRBD2 matches 7 bases. Germline V gene lookup returns CDR1 SQVTM and CDR2 ANQGSEA. This CDR3 region has 13 residues. J gave up 2 bases and V 5 bases, and 5 bases lay outside the gene matches. Here the CDR3 reads CSVLGLGQETQYF. The CDR3 nucleotides are TGCAGCGTTCTAGGACTAGGGCAAGAGACCCAGTACTTC.

V usage is TRBV19 and J usage is TRBJ1-6; D ambiguous. This CDR3 comprises 18 residues. Trimming shortened V by 1 base and J by 0 bases, and 13 bases separated the two germline ends. The germline V gene has CDR1 LNHDA and CDR2 SQIVND (reference sequence). DNA of the CDR3: TGTGCCAGTAGTATAGGCGGCGTCCGGAGCTCCTATAATTCACCCCTCCACTTT. Residues: CASSIGGVRSSYNSPLHF.

This chain joins TRBV27 and TRBJ2-1; possibly TRBD2 for D (6 bases). This CDR3 has 17 residues. V was pared by 3 bases and J by 4 bases, with 19 bases between. Germline assignment: CDR1 MNHEY and CDR2 SMNVEV (reference sequence). The CDR3 here is CASSLTASDLLYNEQFF. The DNA for the CDR3 is TGTGCCAGCAGTTTGACGGCTAGCGACCTTCTTTACAATGAGCAGTTCTTC.

The chain employs TRBV6-4 and TRBJ1-2; 7 nucleotides align to TRBD1. Germline values: CDR1 MRHNA, CDR2 SNTAGT. This CDR3 is built from 14 residues. Trimming took 0 bases from V and 5 from J; bases not matched to a gene: 3. CDR3 bases: TGTGCCAGCAGTGACTCAGGGGGCCCTTATGGCTACACCTTC. Translated: CASSDSGGPYGYTF.

The chain links TRBV30 to TRBJ2-7; tentatively, D is TRBD2 (6 bases). Germline loops: CDR1 GTSNPN, CDR2 SVGIG (reference sequence). The CDR3 spans 12 residues. Trimming removed 3 bases from V and 3 bases from J, with 9 bases in between. The CDR3 reads CAWRRDVYEQYF. In nucleotides, the CDR3 is TGTGCCTGGAGGCGGGATGTCTACGAGCAGTACTTC.

The rearrangement uses TRBV5-1 and TRBJ2-5; tentatively, D is TRBD2 (6 bases). The CDR3 covers 15 residues. Germline CDR1 reads SGHRS; CDR2 reads YFSETQ. V was shortened by 4 bases and J by 5 bases, with 18 bases between the two germline ends. CDR3 loop: CASSLYRAAGETQYF. CDR3 coding DNA: TGCGCCAGCAGCCTATACCGGGCTGCGGGGGAGACCCAGTACTTC.

The chain uses TRBV27 and TRBJ2-7; D is perhaps TRBD1 (6 bases). Germline values: CDR1 MNHEY, CDR2 SMNVEV (reference sequence). Trimming pared 5 bases from V and 4 bases from J, leaving 21 bases between. The CDR3 consists of 16 residues. The CDR3 spells CASSPPAQGFSYEQYF. In DNA form, the CDR3 reads TGTGCCAGCAGTCCCCCCGCACAGGGCTTTTCATACGAGCAGTACTTC.

The V call is TRBV7-8, the J call TRBJ1-1; D call uncertain. The germline V and J ends were trimmed by 5 bases and 6 bases, with 13 bases remaining between them. Germline CDR1 SGHVS, CDR2 FQNEAQ. The CDR3 spans 13 residues. CDR3 protein: CASSETWSPEAFF. In DNA, the CDR3 is TGTGCCAGCAGCGAAACCTGGAGCCCTGAAGCTTTCTTT. Looking up the rest from reference TRBV7-8 and TRBJ1-1 gives the full variable domain: GAGVSQSPRYKVAKRGQDVALRCDPISGHVSLFWYQQALGQGPEFLTYFQNEAQLDKSGLPSDRFFAERPEGSVSTLKIQRTQQEDSAVYLCASSETWSPEAFFGQGTRLTVV.

V gene TRBV29-1 combines with J gene TRBJ2-6, with 7 bases lining up with TRBD1. Germline CDR1 and CDR2: SQVTM and ANQGSEA. The CDR3 spans 18 residues. The junction had 16 bases not matched to a gene; V was cut back by 6 bases and J by 2 bases. CDR3 amino acids: CSVNLNALTGTGANVLTF. CDR3 sequence (DNA): TGCAGCGTCAACTTGAACGCCTTGACAGGGACTGGGGCCAACGTCCTGACTTTC.

The chain links TRBV29-1 to TRBJ1-2; 9 bases align to TRBD1. The CDR3 has 14 residues. With V trimmed by 6 bases and J by 0 bases, 5 bases remained unmatched. Per germline, CDR1 SQVTM and CDR2 ANQGSEA. CDR3 bases: TGCAGCGTGGGGACAGGGCCAACTAACTATGGCTACACCTTC. This sequence encodes CSVGTGPTNYGYTF.

This clone appeared once. The chain couples TRBV19 to TRBJ2-7; D is unclear. Per germline, CDR1 LNHDA and CDR2 SQIVND (reference sequence). CDR3 length equals 15 residues. V gave up 1 base and J gave up 0 bases, with 10 bases separating them. CDR3 DNA sequence: TGTGCCAGTAGTATAGGACGGGTTCTCTCCTACGAGCAGTACTTC. Encoded protein: CASSIGRVLSYEQYF.

This clone was detected once. The rearrangement joins TRBV7-9 to TRBJ2-2; D may be TRBD2 (7 bases). The CDR3 runs 15 residues. V was trimmed by 1 base and J by 7 bases, leaving 13 bases between them. CDR1 is SEHNR, CDR2 FQNEAQ, per germline (reference sequence). In DNA form, the CDR3 reads TGTGCCAGCAGCTTAGTCGCGGGGGCCGGCGGGGAGCTGTTTTTT. Residues: CASSLVAGAGGELFF.

The chain couples TRBV30 to TRBJ2-3, with 7 bases identical to TRBD2. Germline CDR1 is GTSNPN and CDR2 is SVGIG (reference sequence). The CDR3 extends over 17 amino acids. V lost 0 bases and J lost 0; bases outside the gene matches: 9. CDR3 in amino acids: CAWSVLRLADSTDTQYF. In DNA form, the CDR3 reads TGTGCCTGGAGTGTACTCAGACTAGCAGATAGCACAGATACGCAGTATTTT.

The CDR3 bases are TGTGCCAGCAGTTTTAGCAGGGGAGACAATGAGCAGTTCTTC. Translating it yields CASSFSRGDNEQFF. The chain couples TRBV27 to TRBJ2-1; D possibly corresponds to TRBD1 (6 bases). This CDR3 is built from 14 residues. Germline assignment: CDR1 MNHEY and CDR2 SMNVEV (reference sequence). Trimming removed 3 bases at V and 5 bases at J, with 11 bases between.

This sequence joins TRBV27 and TRBJ2-5; unclear D gene. The CDR3 covers 14 residues. The germline V gene encodes CDR1 MNHEY and CDR2 SMNVEV (reference sequence). V lost 2 bases to trimming and J lost 5 bases, with 12 bases between them. The CDR3 here is CASSLGTTGETQYF. The CDR3 bases are TGTGCCAGCAGTTTAGGAACGACCGGGGAGACCCAGTACTTC.

This chain uses TRBV7-9 with TRBJ2-1; D not resolved. CDR1 and CDR2 (germline): SEHNR, FQNEAQ (reference sequence). This CDR3 has 14 residues. Trimming took 2 bases from V and 5 from J, leaving 10 bases between them. The CDR3 region is CASSLSSYHNEQFF. The DNA for the CDR3 is TGTGCCAGCAGCTTATCCTCGTACCACAATGAGCAGTTCTTC.

The table lists this clone with a count of one. The V gene is TRBV27, the J gene TRBJ2-3, with 11 bases that match TRBD2. In germline, CDR1 is MNHEY, CDR2 SMNVEV (reference sequence). The ends lost 3 bases at V and 1 base at J; junction bases unmatched: 9. This CDR3 has 18 residues. Written as DNA, the CDR3 is TGTGCCAGCAGTTTTACTGGGGCGGGACTAGCGGGCACAGATACGCAGTATTTT. This translates into CASSFTGAGLAGTDTQYF.

This chain uses TRBV6-1 with TRBJ2-7; TRBD2 aligns across 7 bases. V lost 1 base, J lost 3 bases, and 3 bases stayed unmatched. Germline V gene data show CDR1 as MNHNS and CDR2 as SASEGT. There are 14 residues in the CDR3. CDR3 region: CASSEVGGDYEQYF. The CDR3 DNA is TGTGCCAGCAGTGAAGTGGGAGGGGACTACGAGCAGTACTTC.

The chain links TRBV5-1 to TRBJ1-1; 9 bases are a match to TRBD1. V dropped 3 bases and J dropped 0; count of bases not matched to a gene: 6. In germline, CDR1 is SGHRS, CDR2 YFSETQ. This CDR3 has 16 residues. The CDR3 DNA follows: TGCGCCAGCAGCTGGGACAGGGATGCCATGAACACTGAAGCTTTCTTT. It encodes CASSWDRDAMNTEAFF.

The table lists this clone with a count of one. The chain links TRBV9 to TRBJ2-1; TRBD2 agrees at 9 bases. CDR1 is SGDLS, CDR2 YYNGEE, per germline. The CDR3 loop spans 17 amino acids. Trimming removed 5 bases from V and 4 bases from J; junction bases left unmatched: 13. CDR3 sequence reads: CASRPAPLAGQYNEQFF. CDR3 nucleotide sequence: TGTGCCAGCAGACCCGCCCCGCTAGCGGGACAGTACAATGAGCAGTTCTTC.

The rearrangement joins TRBV9 to TRBJ2-1; TRBD2 agrees at 12 bases. V shed 3 bases, J shed 10 bases, and the junction held 8 bases outside the gene matches. The length of the CDR3 is 15 residues. CDR1 and CDR2 (germline): SGDLS, YYNGEE. The CDR3 loop reads CASSALTSGRNEQFF. Here the CDR3 DNA reads TGTGCCAGCAGCGCGCTGACTAGCGGGAGAAACGAGCAGTTCTTC.

The gene calls are TRBV29-1 and TRBJ1-1; D is perhaps TRBD1 (5 bases). The CDR3 runs 16 residues. The germline V and J ends were trimmed by 0 bases and 2 bases, with 16 bases remaining between them. Germline CDR1 SQVTM, CDR2 ANQGSEA. The CDR3 DNA reads as TGCAGCGTTGAAGATACCAGGGTGGAGGGCAACACTGAAGCTTTCTTT. It is translated as CSVEDTRVEGNTEAFF.

This chain uses TRBV19 with TRBJ1-1; possible D gene TRBD1, 5 bases. Between the trimmed V and J ends, which lost 3 bases and 7 bases, there was a span of 15 bases. The V gene's germline CDR1 is LNHDA and CDR2 SQIVND (reference sequence). There are 14 residues in the CDR3. CDR3 DNA: TGTGCCAGTAGTATTCTCACAGGTGGACGTGAAGCTTTCTTT. This encodes CASSILTGGREAFF.

The J gene is TRBJ2-7, the V gene TRBV19, with TRBD1 matching 8 bases. The CDR3 has 13 amino acids. CDR1 and CDR2 from the germline V gene are LNHDA and SQIVND (reference sequence). Losses at the gene ends were 7 bases for V and 5 bases for J; bases not matched to a gene: 7. DNA of the CDR3: TGTGCCAGTATCGGACAGGGCGTCGACGAGCAGTACTTC. This translates into CASIGQGVDEQYF.